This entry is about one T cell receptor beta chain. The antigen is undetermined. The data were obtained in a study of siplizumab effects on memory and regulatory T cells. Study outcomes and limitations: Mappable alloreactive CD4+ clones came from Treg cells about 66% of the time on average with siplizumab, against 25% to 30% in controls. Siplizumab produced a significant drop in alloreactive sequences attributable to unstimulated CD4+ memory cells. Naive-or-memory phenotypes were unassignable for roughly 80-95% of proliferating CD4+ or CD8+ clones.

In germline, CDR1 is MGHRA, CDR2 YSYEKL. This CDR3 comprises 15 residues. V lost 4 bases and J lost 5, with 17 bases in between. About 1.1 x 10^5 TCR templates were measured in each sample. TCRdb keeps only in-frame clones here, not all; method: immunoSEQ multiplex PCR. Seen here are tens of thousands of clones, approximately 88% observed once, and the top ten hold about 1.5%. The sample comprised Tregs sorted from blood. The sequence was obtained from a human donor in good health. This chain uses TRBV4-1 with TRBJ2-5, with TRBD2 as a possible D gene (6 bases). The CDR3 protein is CASSPGLARVETQYF. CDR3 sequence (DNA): TGCGCCAGCAGCCCAGGGCTAGCGAGAGTTGAGACCCAGTACTTC.